This T cell receptor beta chain was captured in a study of shared clonotypes between healthy human individuals. Generated by immunoSEQ multiplex PCR, the TCRdb table keeps only in-frame clones and is missing some. This sample yields roughly 2.5 million clones, of which around 90% are seen a single time; around 0.15% belongs to the top ten. The CDR3 has 14 residues. V gave up 5 bases and J gave up 6 bases; unmatched junction bases: 5. The germline V gene encodes CDR1 SGHVS and CDR2 FNYEAQ. Source material: naive CD4+ T cells sorted from blood. Documented subset: CD45RA+ positively selected. This sequence originates from a young man in good health. The genes are TRBV7-6 and TRBJ2-7; 12 positions match TRBD1. CDR3 sequence reads: CASSPRDRGREQYF. The CDR3, as DNA: TGTGCCAGCAGCCCCCGGGACAGGGGGCGCGAGCAGTACTTC.